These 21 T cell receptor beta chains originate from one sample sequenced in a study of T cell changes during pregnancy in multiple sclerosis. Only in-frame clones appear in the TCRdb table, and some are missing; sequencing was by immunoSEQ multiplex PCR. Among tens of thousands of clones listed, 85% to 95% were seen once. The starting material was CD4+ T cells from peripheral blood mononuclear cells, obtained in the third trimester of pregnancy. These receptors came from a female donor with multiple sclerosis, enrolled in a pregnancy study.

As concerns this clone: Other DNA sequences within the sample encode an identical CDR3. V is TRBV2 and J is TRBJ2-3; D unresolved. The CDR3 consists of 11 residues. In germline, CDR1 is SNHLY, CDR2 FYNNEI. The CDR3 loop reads CASSVADTQYF. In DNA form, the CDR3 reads TGTGCTAGCTCCGTGGCCGATACGCAGTATTTT.

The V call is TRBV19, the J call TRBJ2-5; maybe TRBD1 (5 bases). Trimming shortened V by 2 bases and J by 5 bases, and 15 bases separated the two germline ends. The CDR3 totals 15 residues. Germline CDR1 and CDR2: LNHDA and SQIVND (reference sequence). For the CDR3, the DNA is TGTGCCAGTAGTATAAACCAGGGCGAGGCGGAGACCCAGTACTTC. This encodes CASSINQGEAETQYF.

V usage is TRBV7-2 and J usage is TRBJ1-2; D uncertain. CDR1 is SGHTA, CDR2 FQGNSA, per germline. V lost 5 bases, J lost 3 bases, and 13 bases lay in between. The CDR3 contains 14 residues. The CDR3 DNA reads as TGTGCCAGCAGCCGCCGCGGGATGGACTATGGCTACACCTTC. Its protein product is CASSRRGMDYGYTF.

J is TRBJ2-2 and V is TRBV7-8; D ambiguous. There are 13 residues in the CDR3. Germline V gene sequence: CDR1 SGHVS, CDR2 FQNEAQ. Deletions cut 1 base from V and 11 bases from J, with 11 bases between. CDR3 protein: CASSLVLGVELFF. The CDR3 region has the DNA TGTGCCAGCAGCTTAGTCTTGGGCGTAGAGCTGTTTTTT.

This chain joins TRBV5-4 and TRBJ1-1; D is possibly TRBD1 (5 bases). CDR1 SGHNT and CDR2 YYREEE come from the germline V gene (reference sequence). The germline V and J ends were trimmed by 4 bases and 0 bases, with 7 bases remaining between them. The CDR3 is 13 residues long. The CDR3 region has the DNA TGTGCCAGCAGCCCGGACATGAACACTGAAGCTTTCTTT. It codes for CASSPDMNTEAFF.

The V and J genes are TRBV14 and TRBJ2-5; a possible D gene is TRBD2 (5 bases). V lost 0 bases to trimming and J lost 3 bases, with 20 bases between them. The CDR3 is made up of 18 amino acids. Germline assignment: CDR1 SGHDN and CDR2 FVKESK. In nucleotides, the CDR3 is TGTGCCAGCAGCCAAGATTGGAAAGCGGCCTTGGGGAAAGAGACCCAGTACTTC. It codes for CASSQDWKAALGKETQYF.

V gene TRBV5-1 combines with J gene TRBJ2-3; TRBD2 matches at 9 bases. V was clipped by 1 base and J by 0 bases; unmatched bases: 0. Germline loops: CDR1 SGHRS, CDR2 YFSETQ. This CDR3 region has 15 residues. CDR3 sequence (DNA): TGCGCCAGCAGCTTGACTAGCGGGAGCACAGATACGCAGTATTTT. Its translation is CASSLTSGSTDTQYF.

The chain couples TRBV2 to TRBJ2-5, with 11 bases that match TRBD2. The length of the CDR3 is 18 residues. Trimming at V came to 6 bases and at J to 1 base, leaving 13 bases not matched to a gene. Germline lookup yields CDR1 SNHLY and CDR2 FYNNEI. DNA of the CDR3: TGTGCCAGCAGGGGGCCCTACCTTAGCGGGAGGGCCCAAGAGACCCAGTACTTC. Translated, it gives CASRGPYLSGRAQETQYF.

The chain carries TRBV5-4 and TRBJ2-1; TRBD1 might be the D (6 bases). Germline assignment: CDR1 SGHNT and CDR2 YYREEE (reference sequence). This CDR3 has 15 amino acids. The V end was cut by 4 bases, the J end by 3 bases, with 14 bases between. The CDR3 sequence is CASSLRKGDYNEQFF. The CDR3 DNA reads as TGTGCCAGCAGCCTCAGAAAGGGGGACTACAATGAGCAGTTCTTC.

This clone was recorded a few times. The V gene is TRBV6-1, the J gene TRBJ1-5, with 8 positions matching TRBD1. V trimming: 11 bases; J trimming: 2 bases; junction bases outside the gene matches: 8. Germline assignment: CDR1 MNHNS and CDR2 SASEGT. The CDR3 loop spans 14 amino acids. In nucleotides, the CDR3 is TGTGCCTGCCAGGGGGCGGTGGGCAATCAGCCCCAGCATTTT. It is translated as CACQGAVGNQPQHF.

The DNA of the CDR3 is TGTGCCAGCAGCGTAGAAACAGGGTATGGCTACACCTTC. This sequence encodes CASSVETGYGYTF. V and J are TRBV9 and TRBJ1-2; possible D gene TRBD1, 6 bases. Germline V gene data show CDR1 as SGDLS and CDR2 as YYNGEE. This CDR3 is built from 13 residues. Trimming shortened V by 0 bases and J by 5 bases, and 8 bases separated the two germline ends. The whole variable domain, remainder taken from reference TRBV9 and TRBJ1-2, is DSGVTQTPKHLITATGQRVTLRCSPRSGDLSVYWYQQSLDQGLQFLIQYYNGEERAKGNILERFSAQQFPDLHSELNLSSLELGDSALYFCASSVETGYGYTFGSGTRLTVV.

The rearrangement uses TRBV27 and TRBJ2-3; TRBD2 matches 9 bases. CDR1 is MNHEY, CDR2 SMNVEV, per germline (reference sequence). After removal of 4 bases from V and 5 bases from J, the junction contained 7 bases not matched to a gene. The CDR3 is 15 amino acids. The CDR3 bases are TGTGCCAGCAGTTGGATGCGGGAGGGTAGAGATACGCAGTATTTT. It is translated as CASSWMREGRDTQYF.

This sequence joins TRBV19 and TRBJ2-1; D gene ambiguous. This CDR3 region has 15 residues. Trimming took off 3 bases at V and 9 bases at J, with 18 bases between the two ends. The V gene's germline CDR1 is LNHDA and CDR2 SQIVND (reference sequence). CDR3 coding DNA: TGTGCCAGTAGTATTATTGTGACGAACCTAGGTGAGCAGTTCTTC. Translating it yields CASSIIVTNLGEQFF.

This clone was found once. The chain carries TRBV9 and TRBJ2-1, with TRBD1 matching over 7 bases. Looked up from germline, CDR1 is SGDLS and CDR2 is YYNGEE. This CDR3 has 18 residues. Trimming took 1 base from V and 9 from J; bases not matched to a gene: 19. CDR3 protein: CASSVSPVSNDRVTEQFF. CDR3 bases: TGTGCCAGCAGCGTATCCCCTGTATCCAACGACAGGGTCACTGAGCAGTTCTTC.

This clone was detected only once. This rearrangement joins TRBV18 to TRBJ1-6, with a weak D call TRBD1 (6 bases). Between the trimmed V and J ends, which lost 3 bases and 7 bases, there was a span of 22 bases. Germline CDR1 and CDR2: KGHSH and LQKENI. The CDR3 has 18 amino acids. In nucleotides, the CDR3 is TGTGCCAGCTCACCCTACTTCGGTTCAGGGGACCCAAATTCACCCCTCCACTTT. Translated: CASSPYFGSGDPNSPLHF. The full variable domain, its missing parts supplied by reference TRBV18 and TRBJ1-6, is NAGVMQNPRHLVRRRGQEARLRCSPMKGHSHVYWYRQLPEEGLKFMVYLQKENIIDESGMPKERFSAEFPKEGPSILRIQQVVRGDSAAYFCASSPYFGSGDPNSPLHFGNGTRLTVT.

The CDR3 DNA follows: TGTGCCTGTAAACTAGCGGGGGGGAACAATGAGCAGTTCTTC. This encodes CACKLAGGNNEQFF. The V and J genes are TRBV2 and TRBJ2-1; TRBD2 matches at 13 bases. J lost 5 bases, V lost 11 bases, and 6 bases had no gene match. Germline loops: CDR1 SNHLY, CDR2 FYNNEI. The CDR3 length is 14 residues.

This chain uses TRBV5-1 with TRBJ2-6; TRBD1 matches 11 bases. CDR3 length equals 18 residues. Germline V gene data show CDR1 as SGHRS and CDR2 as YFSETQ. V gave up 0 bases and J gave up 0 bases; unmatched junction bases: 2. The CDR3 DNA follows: TGCGCCAGCAGCTTGGGGGGGACAGGGGGCTCTGGGGCCAACGTCCTGACTTTC. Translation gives CASSLGGTGGSGANVLTF.

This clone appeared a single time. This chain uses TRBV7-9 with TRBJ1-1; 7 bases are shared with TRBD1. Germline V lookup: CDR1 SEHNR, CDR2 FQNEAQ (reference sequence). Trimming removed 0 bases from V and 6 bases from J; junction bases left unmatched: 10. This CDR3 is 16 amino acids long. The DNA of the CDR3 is TGTGCCAGCAGCTTAGCATCCAGGGGGAGCGGGCCTGAAGCTTTCTTT. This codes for CASSLASRGSGPEAFF.

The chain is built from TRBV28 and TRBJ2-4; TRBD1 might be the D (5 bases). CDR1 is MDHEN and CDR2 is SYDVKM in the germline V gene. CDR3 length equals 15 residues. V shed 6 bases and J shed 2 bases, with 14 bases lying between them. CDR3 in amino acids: CASRSLGQTKNIQYF. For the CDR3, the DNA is TGTGCCAGCAGGTCCTTGGGGCAGACCAAAAACATTCAGTACTTC.

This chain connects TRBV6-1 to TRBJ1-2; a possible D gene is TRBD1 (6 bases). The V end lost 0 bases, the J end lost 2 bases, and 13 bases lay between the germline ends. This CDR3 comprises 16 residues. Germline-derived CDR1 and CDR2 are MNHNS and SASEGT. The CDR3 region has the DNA TGTGCCAGCAGTGAAGCGCCGGGACATCAGAACTATGGCTACACCTTC. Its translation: CASSEAPGHQNYGYTF.

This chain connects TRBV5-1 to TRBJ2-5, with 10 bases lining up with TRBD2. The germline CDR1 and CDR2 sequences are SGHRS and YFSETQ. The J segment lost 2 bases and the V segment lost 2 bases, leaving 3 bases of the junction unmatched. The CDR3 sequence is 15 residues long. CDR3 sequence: CASSFSGRGQETQYF. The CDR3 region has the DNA TGCGCCAGCAGCTTCAGCGGGAGGGGACAAGAGACCCAGTACTTC.